These 24 T cell receptor beta chains came from one sample sequenced in a study of CD8 T cells in ankylosing spondylitis. Via MiXCR, TCRdb re-called the 5' RACE reads, giving one row per CDR3 protein. The repertoire consists of about 220,000 distinct CDR3 sequences, with around 6.6% occurring once and the leading ten covering 13% to 15%. Antigens for these TCRs are unknown. Whole-study results and caveats: Characteristic of ankylosing spondylitis blood, it appeared, was a TCR beta motif comprising roughly 8 highly homologous variants.

Sequenced sample: blood, either unsorted or a sorted T cell fraction (not recorded which). The origin of the receptors is a male donor with ankylosing spondylitis.

The sample holds a few counts of this clonotype. This chain joins TRBV7-9 and TRBJ1-4; 7 nucleotides agree with TRBD1. With 5 bases clipped from V and 5 bases from J, the junction kept 11 bases outside the gene matches. Germline values: CDR1 SEHNR, CDR2 FQNEAQ (reference sequence). The CDR3 contains 16 residues. CDR3 nucleotide sequence: TGTGCCAGCAGCCGACCCCAGGGGGGGGCAAATGAAAAACTGTTTTTT. Its protein is CASSRPQGGANEKLFF.

This clonotype was observed at least ten times. The V and J genes are TRBV20-1 and TRBJ2-7, with 11 positions matching TRBD1. Germline CDR1 DFQATT, CDR2 SNEGSKA (reference sequence). With 5 bases clipped from V and 4 bases from J, the junction kept 10 bases outside the gene matches. The CDR3 covers 15 residues. CDR3 region: CSALGPGTGGYEQYF. CDR3 coding DNA: TGCAGTGCTTTGGGGCCCGGGACAGGGGGTTACGAGCAGTACTTC.

The V gene is TRBV7-8, the J gene TRBJ1-5; TRBD1 is a possible D gene (5 bases). Looked up from germline, CDR1 is SGHVS and CDR2 is FQNEAQ. The CDR3 loop spans 16 amino acids. V was trimmed by 5 bases and J by 4 bases, leaving 18 bases between them. The CDR3 DNA is TGTGCCAGCAGCGCCGGGCCCGGGGGAAATAATCAGCCCCAGCATTTT. Its protein product is CASSAGPGGNNQPQHF.

This clonotype was picked up many times. V is TRBV5-1 and J is TRBJ2-7; 7 nucleotides line up with TRBD2. The J segment lost 3 bases and the V segment lost 0 bases, leaving 0 bases of the junction unmatched. The length of the CDR3 is 13 residues. The germline V gene has CDR1 SGHRS and CDR2 YFSETQ. The CDR3 DNA reads as TGCGCCAGCAGCTTGGCTAGCGGCTACGAGCAGTACTTC. It encodes CASSLASGYEQYF.

This clonotype was detected a few times. The rearrangement links TRBV28 to TRBJ1-2, with D tentatively TRBD1 (6 bases). The germline gives CDR1 MDHEN, CDR2 SYDVKM. V was shortened by 8 bases and J by 4 bases, with 17 bases between the two germline ends. The CDR3 has 14 amino acids. The CDR3 DNA follows: TGTGCCAGCTTCGCACAGGGCTTTGGCTATGGCTACACCTTC. Translated: CASFAQGFGYGYTF.

This sequence joins TRBV19 and TRBJ2-1, with 8 positions matching TRBD2. Losses at the gene ends were 1 base for V and 4 bases for J; bases not matched to a gene: 0. Germline V gives CDR1 LNHDA, CDR2 SQIVND (reference sequence). This CDR3 is built from 14 residues. The CDR3 coding sequence is TGTGCCAGTAGTATAGGACTAGCGTACAATGAGCAGTTCTTC. Protein sequence: CASSIGLAYNEQFF.

Only a few counts were recorded for this clonotype. The chain uses TRBV20-1 and TRBJ1-4; no clear D. The CDR3 has 13 amino acids. Trimming stripped 6 bases from V and 5 bases from J, with 13 bases between. CDR1 and CDR2 (germline): DFQATT, SNEGSKA (reference sequence). The CDR3 here is CSAQRRTNEKLFF. The CDR3 coding sequence is TGCAGTGCCCAGCGGCGTACAAATGAAAAACTGTTTTTT.

As to this clonotype: A much larger clone sits a single nucleotide away, making a read error possible. V usage is TRBV7-9 and J usage is TRBJ1-1; 11 bases are a match to TRBD1. Germline V gene lookup returns CDR1 SEHNR and CDR2 FQNEAQ (reference sequence). There are 16 residues in the CDR3. The CDR3 DNA reads as TGTGCCAGCAGCCCCTGGACAGGGGGCTGGGACACTCAAGCTTTCTTT. Amino acids: CASSPWTGGWDTQAFF. Full variable domain (rest looked up from reference TRBV7-9 and TRBJ1-1): DTGVSQNPRHKITKRGQNVTFRCDPISEHNRLYWYRQTLGQGPEFLTYFQNEAQLEKSRLLSDRFSAERPKGSFSTLEIQRTEQGDSAMYLCASSPWTGGWDTQAFFGQGTRLTVV.

In its sample, this clonotype was seen many times. The rearrangement uses TRBV4-3 and TRBJ1-1; D gene ambiguous. CDR3 size: 13 residues. V gave up 2 bases and J gave up 6 bases, with 10 bases separating them. The germline V gene has CDR1 LGHNA and CDR2 YSLEER. The CDR3 DNA follows: TGCGCCAGCAGCCAATCCCCCCGGGCTGAAGCTTTCTTT. Translation: CASSQSPRAEAFF.

This clonotype has ten or more counts. J is TRBJ1-2 and V is TRBV7-9; D is undetermined. The CDR3 has 15 amino acids. The germline V gene has CDR1 SEHNR and CDR2 FQNEAQ (reference sequence). V lost 6 bases to trimming and J lost 1 base, with 15 bases between them. The CDR3 reads CASSPGIPSNYGYTF. CDR3 in DNA: TGTGCCAGCAGTCCCGGGATTCCCAGTAACTATGGCTACACCTTC.

Ten or more counts support this clonotype. The chain recombines TRBV9 with TRBJ2-3, with no clear D. This CDR3 comprises 15 residues. Trimming cost V 0 bases and J 0 bases, with 8 bases left between them. The V gene's germline CDR1 is SGDLS and CDR2 YYNGEE. The CDR3 protein is CASSVAVDSTDTQYF. CDR3 in DNA: TGTGCCAGCAGCGTAGCGGTGGATAGCACAGATACGCAGTATTTT.

This clonotype was counted at least ten times. This chain connects TRBV7-9 to TRBJ1-4; 10 bases agree with TRBD1. The length of the CDR3 is 16 residues. Germline CDR1 and CDR2: SEHNR and FQNEAQ (reference sequence). V lost 4 bases and J lost 4; bases outside the gene matches: 6. The CDR3 spells CASSWSGTGVNEKLFF. CDR3 coding DNA: TGTGCCAGCAGCTGGTCCGGGACAGGGGTTAATGAAAAACTGTTTTTT.

This clonotype was picked up many times. The chain links TRBV6-2 or TRBV6-3 to TRBJ1-1; 8 nucleotides match TRBD1. The CDR3 covers 16 residues. Germline V gene data show CDR1 as MNHEY and CDR2 as SVGEGT. V dropped 0 bases and J dropped 6; count of bases not matched to a gene: 9. The CDR3 DNA is TGTGCCAGCAGTTACTCTATCCGGACAGGGTCGCCTGAAGCTTTCTTT. This gives the protein CASSYSIRTGSPEAFF.

This clonotype was detected a few times. The chain joins TRBV7-2 to TRBJ2-7; possible D gene TRBD2, 5 bases. The V gene lost 5 bases and the J gene lost 1 base, with 15 bases spanning the gap. Germline V gene sequence: CDR1 SGHTA, CDR2 FQGNSA. This CDR3 is 15 amino acids long. This CDR3 reads CASSDEVGNSYEQYF. The CDR3 nucleotides read TGTGCCAGCAGCGATGAAGTCGGGAATTCCTACGAGCAGTACTTC.

This clonotype was observed a few times. CDR3 in DNA: TGTGCCAGCAGCTTAGGAGTGGGCGAACAGAGAACTGAAGCTTTCTTT. Translation gives CASSLGVGEQRTEAFF. The V call is TRBV7-6, the J call TRBJ1-1; D is uncertain. V lost 1 base, J lost 5 bases, and 17 bases lay in between. The germline V gene encodes CDR1 SGHVS and CDR2 FNYEAQ. This CDR3 has 16 residues.

This clonotype was recorded many times. The CDR3 loop is CASSVVAGGPSNEQFF. In DNA, the CDR3 is TGTGCCAGCAGCGTAGTGGCGGGAGGGCCTTCCAATGAGCAGTTCTTC. The chain couples TRBV9 to TRBJ2-1; 9 nucleotides match TRBD2. V gave up 0 bases and J gave up 6 bases; unmatched junction bases: 7. Per the germline V gene, CDR1 is SGDLS and CDR2 is YYNGEE. This CDR3 comprises 16 residues.

This clonotype was detected many times. The rearrangement links TRBV7-2 to TRBJ2-7, with unresolved D. Germline CDR1 SGHTA, CDR2 FQGNSA. This CDR3 has 13 residues. Trimming pared 6 bases from V and 1 base from J, leaving 10 bases between. The CDR3: CASRLDGSYEQYF. CDR3 nucleotides: TGTGCCAGCAGACTGGACGGATCCTACGAGCAGTACTTC.

This clonotype was observed many times. The chain joins TRBV25-1 to TRBJ2-2; weak D call: TRBD2 (6 bases). CDR3 length equals 13 residues. Germline CDR1 and CDR2: MGHDK and SYGVNS. V gave up 6 bases and J gave up 7 bases, with 12 bases separating them. The CDR3 DNA reads TGTGCCAGCAGCGTGGGGGGAAACGGGGAGCTGTTTTTT. Its protein product is CASSVGGNGELFF.

This clonotype has ten or more counts. The chain joins TRBV21-1 to TRBJ2-6. TRBV21-1 is a known pseudogene. The length of the CDR3 is 16 residues. The CDR3 sequence: CASSKAYISGANVLTF. The CDR3 nucleotides read TGTGCCAGCAGCAAAGCGTACATCTCTGGGGCCAACGTCCTGACTTTC.

In its sample, this clonotype was seen many times. The chain recombines TRBV7-2 with TRBJ2-6; D is uncertain. The germline V gene encodes CDR1 SGHTA and CDR2 FQGNSA. Trimming took off 4 bases at V and 2 bases at J, with 9 bases between the two ends. The CDR3 spans 15 residues. CDR3 protein: CASSSRATGANVLTF. Here the CDR3 DNA reads TGTGCCAGCAGCTCCCGAGCTACTGGGGCCAACGTCCTGACTTTC. Supplemented by reference TRBV7-2 and TRBJ2-6, the full variable domain reads GAGVSQSPSNKVTEKGKDVELRCDPISGHTALYWYRQSLGQGLEFLIYFQGNSAPDKSGLPSDRFSAERTGGSVSTLTIQRTQQEDSAVYLCASSSRATGANVLTFGAGSRLTVL.

This clonotype was detected many times. The junction departs from germline at one end; a sequencing error may be responsible. The V and J genes are TRBV4-3 and TRBJ1-2; D gene unclear. The CDR3 length is 11 residues. Germline assignment: CDR1 LGHNA and CDR2 YSLEER. In DNA, the CDR3 is TGCGCCAGCAGCCAAGGAGACGGCCCGTCCTTC. Amino acids: CASSQGDGPSF.

This clonotype was seen ten or more times. V is TRBV20-1 and J is TRBJ2-4; 8 positions match TRBD1. This CDR3 is built from 14 residues. Germline CDR1 is DFQATT and CDR2 is SNEGSKA (reference sequence). The CDR3 DNA sequence: TGCAGCGCGGGACAGGTCTTAGCCAAAAACATTCAGTACTTC. Amino acids: CSAGQVLAKNIQYF.

The chain carries TRBV2 and TRBJ2-1; 9 bases are a match to TRBD2. Germline V gives CDR1 SNHLY, CDR2 FYNNEI. V trimming: 8 bases; J trimming: 11 bases; junction bases outside the gene matches: 16. CDR3 size: 15 residues. The CDR3 loop is CASGGGGRAPVKQFF. DNA of the CDR3: TGTGCCAGCGGCGGGGGGGGCCGTGCTCCCGTAAAGCAGTTCTTC.

CDR3: CASSPELNTEAFF. Here the CDR3 DNA reads TGTGCCAGCAGTCCCGAACTGAACACTGAAGCTTTCTTT. This rearrangement joins TRBV16 to TRBJ1-1; no clear D. The CDR3 runs to 13 residues. Germline V gene lookup returns CDR1 KGHSY and CDR2 FQNENV. Deletions cut 6 bases from V and 0 bases from J, with 8 bases between.